The clone carrying this T cell receptor (beta chain) was counted once. Its antigen is unidentified. Looked up from germline, CDR1 is SGHAT and CDR2 is FQNNGV. Trimming at V came to 0 bases and at J to 7 bases, leaving 6 bases not matched to a gene. The CDR3 is 16 amino acids. The sample originates from a study of T cells in Graves' hyperthyroidism and ophthalmopathy. Findings and limits, study-wide: The authors' 13 V-J model separated ophthalmopathy from stable hyperthyroidism.

The CDR3 regions of TCR beta were amplified from RNA transcripts. HTBI primers were used for first-round RT-PCR of the TCR CDR3. TCRdb fed the multiplex PCR reads into MiXCR, producing one record per CDR3 protein. The sample records 250,000 to 300,000 distinct CDR3 sequences, 13% to 15% being singletons. The specimen sequenced was blood. The receptor comes from a woman in her 40s with Graves' hyperthyroidism that later progressed to Graves' ophthalmopathy. The chain employs TRBV11-2 and TRBJ2-2, with 9 bases identical to TRBD2. The CDR3 DNA follows: TGTGCCAGCAGCTTAGAAGGTAGCGGGAGAGGCGGGGAGCTGTTTTTT. It specifies CASSLEGSGRGGELFF.